One and the same sample provided the 24 T cell receptor beta chains below, sequenced in a study of a mutant IDH1 vaccine in newly diagnosed glioma. TCRdb's table, derived via immunoSEQ multiplex PCR, lists solely in-frame clones and lacks some. The sample records 50,000 to 65,000 clones, about nine tenths being singletons. Regarding time point: week 35, safety follow-up. Every vaccine dose comprised 300 ug of mutant IDH1 20-mer peptide plus topical imiquimod. These receptors' targets are unknown. The sequenced sample was PBMCs, obtained from a glioma patient whose treatment included an IDH1 peptide vaccine. The receptors were gathered from a man aged 35 to 55 with glioma.

This chain connects TRBV5-1 to TRBJ2-7; possible D gene TRBD2, 5 bases. The V end was cut by 1 base, the J end by 1 base, with 12 bases between. Germline V gene lookup returns CDR1 SGHRS and CDR2 YFSETQ. The CDR3 is made up of 15 amino acids. This CDR3 is CASSLFLASSYEQYF. CDR3 bases: TGCGCCAGCAGCTTGTTTCTAGCTTCTTCCTACGAGCAGTACTTC.

V gene TRBV2 combines with J gene TRBJ2-5; TRBD2 matches at 8 bases. With V trimmed by 10 bases and J by 2 bases, 9 bases remained unmatched. Germline V gene data show CDR1 as SNHLY and CDR2 as FYNNEI. The CDR3 loop spans 14 amino acids. CDR3 residues: CAMKIAGWQETQYF. The CDR3 DNA reads TGTGCCATGAAAATAGCGGGATGGCAAGAGACCCAGTACTTC.

The rearrangement uses TRBV6-4 and TRBJ1-1; a weak D match, TRBD1 (6 bases). This CDR3 has 14 amino acids. Trimming cost V 7 bases and J 1 base, with 13 bases left between them. The germline V gene encodes CDR1 MRHNA and CDR2 SNTAGT. CDR3 nucleotides: TGTGCCAGCAAGGGGGGTCCAACGAACACTGAAGCTTTCTTT. Translating gives CASKGGPTNTEAFF.

The CDR3 DNA follows: TGTGCCAGCAGCTTGGCCGGCCAACGGGCCCACGAGCAGTACTTC. Translation gives CASSLAGQRAHEQYF. The chain employs TRBV5-5 and TRBJ2-7, with no clear D. The CDR3 contains 15 residues. Trimming pared 0 bases from V and 5 bases from J, leaving 15 bases between. Germline CDR1 reads SGHKS; CDR2 reads YYEKEE (reference sequence).

The CDR3 here is CASSDDRGGNTIYF. The CDR3 nucleotides are TGCGCCAGCAGCGATGACAGAGGCGGAAACACCATATATTTT. This chain uses TRBV5-1 with TRBJ1-3, with D possibly being TRBD1 (5 bases). With 4 bases removed from V and 4 bases from J, the gap between germline ends came to 12 bases. The CDR3 is made up of 14 amino acids. Germline loops: CDR1 SGHRS, CDR2 YFSETQ. The variable domain in full, with the rest retrieved from reference TRBV5-1 and TRBJ1-3, is KAGVTQTPRYLIKTRGQQVTLSCSPISGHRSVSWYQQTPGQGLQFLFEYFSETQRNKGNFPGRFSGRQFSNSRSEMNVSTLELGDSALYLCASSDDRGGNTIYFGEGSWLTVV.

This sequence joins TRBV6-9 and TRBJ2-7; D is possibly TRBD2 (5 bases). The CDR3 covers 15 residues. V was clipped by 4 bases and J by 3 bases, with 16 bases between them. Germline CDR1 reads MNHGY; CDR2 reads SVAAGI. The CDR3: CASSSGSGFRYEQYF. The CDR3, as DNA: TGTGCCAGCAGTTCCGGCTCGGGATTCCGCTACGAGCAGTACTTC.

This clone appeared once. The rearrangement uses TRBV4-1 and TRBJ2-2; D is undetermined. V lost 1 base and J lost 6, with 3 bases in between. The CDR3 is 12 residues long. Germline V gives CDR1 MGHRA, CDR2 YSYEKL. The CDR3: CASSQVSGELFF. The DNA for the CDR3 is TGCGCCAGCAGCCAAGTTTCCGGGGAGCTGTTTTTT.

This chain connects TRBV27 to TRBJ1-2; D might be TRBD1 (5 bases). The CDR3 consists of 15 residues. V lost 3 bases and J 4 bases, leaving 15 bases between the germline ends. In germline, CDR1 is MNHEY, CDR2 SMNVEV (reference sequence). The CDR3 loop reads CASSFGSEGSYGYTF. CDR3 nucleotides: TGTGCCAGCAGTTTCGGATCAGAGGGGTCCTATGGCTACACCTTC.

Worth noting for this clone: Other DNA variants within this sample encode the same CDR3. V is TRBV20-1 and J is TRBJ1-2; D perhaps matches TRBD1 (5 bases). Looked up from germline, CDR1 is DFQATT and CDR2 is SNEGSKA (reference sequence). CDR3 length: 11 amino acids. The V gene lost 6 bases and the J gene lost 3 bases, with 8 bases spanning the gap. The CDR3 DNA reads as TGCAGTGCCACGGGGGACTATGGCTACACCTTC. Translating gives CSATGDYGYTF.

V is TRBV7-9 and J is TRBJ1-1; D ambiguous. The germline V gene encodes CDR1 SEHNR and CDR2 FQNEAQ (reference sequence). Trimming pared 4 bases from V and 1 base from J, leaving 7 bases between. This CDR3 contains 13 residues. CDR3: CASSSTENTEAFF. The CDR3 nucleotides read TGTGCCAGCAGCTCTACAGAGAACACTGAAGCTTTCTTT.

This chain uses TRBV4-3 with TRBJ1-5, with D possibly TRBD1 on 6 matching bases. V shed 4 bases and J shed 3 bases, with 13 bases lying between them. This CDR3 comprises 15 residues. The germline CDR1 and CDR2 sequences are LGHNA and YSLEER. CDR3 sequence reads: CASSRVRGSNQPQHF. CDR3 bases: TGCGCCAGCAGCCGAGTCAGGGGCTCCAATCAGCCCCAGCATTTT.

The chain has TRBV9 and TRBJ2-5; tentatively, D is TRBD1 or TRBD2 (5 bases each). V lost 4 bases and J lost 5, with 18 bases in between. The germline V gene has CDR1 SGDLS and CDR2 YYNGEE. The CDR3 has 15 amino acids. The CDR3 nucleotides are TGTGCCAGCAGCAAATCCGGGACCAGCCGGGAGACCCAGTACTTC. Translating it yields CASSKSGTSRETQYF.

This clone was observed a few times. CDR3 protein: CASSLTGGSNQPQHF. The CDR3 DNA reads as TGTGCCAGCAGCTTGACAGGAGGAAGCAATCAGCCCCAGCATTTT. J is TRBJ1-5 and V is TRBV7-9; D is perhaps TRBD1 (6 bases). Trimming removed 3 bases at V and 1 base at J, with 10 bases between. Germline assignment: CDR1 SEHNR and CDR2 FQNEAQ (reference sequence). The CDR3 consists of 15 residues.

J is TRBJ1-5 and V is TRBV5-1; D gene unclear. The CDR3 covers 13 residues. V was trimmed by 3 bases and J by 1 base, leaving 5 bases between them. CDR1 and CDR2 from the germline V gene are SGHRS and YFSETQ. The CDR3 bases are TGCGCCAGCAGCTACGGGAGCAATCAGCCCCAGCATTTT. Translation: CASSYGSNQPQHF.

The rearrangement uses TRBV4-1 and TRBJ2-3, with a weak D call TRBD2 (6 bases). Germline-derived CDR1 and CDR2 are MGHRA and YSYEKL. This CDR3 region has 13 residues. V lost 4 bases, J lost 8 bases, and 13 bases lay in between. The CDR3, as DNA: TGCGCCAGCAGCCTGGTCCCGGAGGGTACGCAGTATTTT. Protein product: CASSLVPEGTQYF.

This chain uses TRBV29-1 with TRBJ2-7; the D gene is possibly TRBD1 (5 bases). This CDR3 is 13 amino acids long. CDR1 and CDR2 from the germline V gene are SQVTM and ANQGSEA. Between the trimmed V and J ends, which lost 3 bases and 1 base, there was a span of 10 bases. CDR3 sequence reads: CSVEGRDSYEQYF. The CDR3 nucleotides are TGCAGCGTTGAGGGCAGGGATTCCTACGAGCAGTACTTC.

This rearrangement joins TRBV4-1 to TRBJ1-5; D is uncertain. The CDR3 totals 13 residues. Germline lookup yields CDR1 MGHRA and CDR2 YSYEKL. The ends were cut back, 2 bases at V and 3 bases at J, with 5 bases in the middle. Here the CDR3 reads CASSQQTNQPQHF. In DNA, the CDR3 is TGCGCCAGCAGCCAACAGACCAATCAGCCCCAGCATTTT.

The V and J genes are TRBV5-1 and TRBJ2-2; D is uncertain. The germline V gene has CDR1 SGHRS and CDR2 YFSETQ. V was clipped by 2 bases and J by 6 bases, with 14 bases between them. This CDR3 is 15 amino acids long. The CDR3, as DNA: TGCGCCAGCAGCTTCTTATCCGGCGGTTCCGGGGAGCTGTTTTTT. Its protein product is CASSFLSGGSGELFF.

The chain uses TRBV9 and TRBJ1-6; D remains unclear. Germline CDR1 and CDR2: SGDLS and YYNGEE. This CDR3 comprises 13 residues. With 4 bases removed from V and 7 bases from J, the gap between germline ends came to 9 bases. The CDR3 nucleotides are TGTGCCAGCAGCACAACTGGGAATTCACCCCTCCACTTT. Its protein is CASSTTGNSPLHF.

The gene calls are TRBV4-3 and TRBJ2-7, with D possibly called TRBD1 or TRBD2 (5 bases each). Trimming removed 0 bases from V and 4 bases from J, with 19 bases in between. There are 17 residues in the CDR3. Germline loops: CDR1 LGHNA, CDR2 YSLEER. In DNA, the CDR3 is TGCGCCAGCAGCCAAGATGCGCGTCAGGGACCTCTTTACGAGCAGTACTTC. The encoded protein is CASSQDARQGPLYEQYF.

The chain is built from TRBV6-5 and TRBJ2-7; 8 positions agree with TRBD2. The J segment lost 4 bases and the V segment lost 2 bases, leaving 4 bases of the junction unmatched. This CDR3 spans 14 amino acids. The germline V gene encodes CDR1 MNHEY and CDR2 SVGAGI. CDR3 DNA: TGTGCCAGCAGTTACGTGGGACTAGGTTACGAGCAGTACTTC. Translation gives CASSYVGLGYEQYF.

This chain connects TRBV6-5 to TRBJ1-5; no reliable D call. Germline V gene data show CDR1 as MNHEY and CDR2 as SVGAGI. V shed 4 bases and J shed 0 bases, with 7 bases lying between them. CDR3 length: 14 residues. The chain's CDR3 is CASSLRSSNQPQHF. The CDR3, as DNA: TGTGCCAGCAGTTTACGGAGTAGCAATCAGCCCCAGCATTTT.

The V gene is TRBV11-3, the J gene TRBJ2-7; no reliable D call. Germline values: CDR1 SGHNT, CDR2 YENEEA. Trimming cost V 5 bases and J 3 bases, with 11 bases left between them. This CDR3 region has 13 residues. The CDR3 loop is CASSPWAGYEQYF. CDR3 nucleotide sequence: TGTGCCAGCAGCCCGTGGGCAGGCTACGAGCAGTACTTC. Complete variable domain (other parts from reference TRBV11-3 and TRBJ2-7): EAGVVQSPRYKIIEKKQPVAFWCNPISGHNTLYWYLQNLGQGPELLIRYENEEAVDDSQLPKDRFSAERLKGVDSTLKIQPAELGDSAVYLCASSPWAGYEQYFGPGTRLTVT.

The chain recombines TRBV27 with TRBJ2-4, with a possible D match to TRBD2 (7 bases). This CDR3 has 16 residues. Germline V lookup: CDR1 MNHEY, CDR2 SMNVEV (reference sequence). Trimming pared 6 bases from V and 2 bases from J, leaving 17 bases between. The CDR3 sequence: CASSSPSGTSKNIQYF. CDR3 bases: TGTGCCAGCAGCTCCCCCAGCGGGACATCCAAAAACATTCAGTACTTC.